This TCR beta chain comes out of a study of OX40 agonist ivuxolimab in advanced cancers. Overall study context: Averaging 60 years in age, with a range of about 23 to 80, the cohort was approximately 83% male.

TCRdb's copy holds only in-frame clones and misses some; the assay was immunoSEQ multiplex PCR. The sample yields 60,000 to 85,000 clones, approximately 78% seen once. This specimen consisted of CD4+ or CD8+ T cells sorted from blood, obtained in a trial of the OX40 agonist ivuxolimab. This clonotype originated in an adult with an advanced solid tumor such as melanoma, head and neck, liver or kidney cancer.

The DNA of the CDR3 is TGTGCCAGCAGAGGAGCGGGGGGGGAGACCCAGTACTTC. As protein: CASRGAGGETQYF. This chain links TRBV11-2 with TRBJ2-5, with 10 bases aligning to TRBD2. Looked up from germline, CDR1 is SGHAT and CDR2 is FQNNGV. The V gene end was trimmed by 6 bases and the J gene end by 5 bases; junction bases not matched to a gene: 3. The CDR3 length is 13 residues. Complete variable domain (other parts from reference TRBV11-2 and TRBJ2-5): EAGVAQSPRYKIIEKRQSVAFWCNPISGHATLYWYQQILGQGPKLLIQFQNNGVVDDSQLPKDRFSAERLKGVDSTLKIQPAKLEDSAVYLCASRGAGGETQYFGPGTRLLVL.